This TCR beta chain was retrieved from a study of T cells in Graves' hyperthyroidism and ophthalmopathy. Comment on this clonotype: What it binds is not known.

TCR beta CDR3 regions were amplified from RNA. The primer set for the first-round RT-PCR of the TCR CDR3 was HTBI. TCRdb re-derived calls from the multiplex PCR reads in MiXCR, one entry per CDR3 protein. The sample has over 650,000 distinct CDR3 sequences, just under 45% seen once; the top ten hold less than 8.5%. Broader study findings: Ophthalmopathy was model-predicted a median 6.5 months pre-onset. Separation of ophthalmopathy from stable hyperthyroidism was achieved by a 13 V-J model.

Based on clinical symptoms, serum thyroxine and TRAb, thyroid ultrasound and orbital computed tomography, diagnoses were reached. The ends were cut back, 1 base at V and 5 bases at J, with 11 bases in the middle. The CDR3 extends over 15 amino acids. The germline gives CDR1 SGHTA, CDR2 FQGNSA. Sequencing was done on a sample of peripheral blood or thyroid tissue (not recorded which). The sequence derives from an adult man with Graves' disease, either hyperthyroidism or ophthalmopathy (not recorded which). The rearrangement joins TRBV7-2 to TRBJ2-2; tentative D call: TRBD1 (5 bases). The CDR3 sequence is CASSLVRVTTGELFF. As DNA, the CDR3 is TGTGCCAGCAGCTTAGTCAGGGTCACTACCGGGGAGCTGTTTTTT.